The 29 T cell receptor beta chains given below trace back to one sample, sequenced in a study of patients and donors after allogeneic stem cell transplantation. Each CDR3 protein gets one entry after TCRdb re-called the RT-PCR reads with MiXCR. This repertoire shows about 960,000 distinct CDR3 sequences, over 15% found once; its top ten account for roughly 6%. Sequenced sample: blood, either unsorted or a sorted T cell fraction (not recorded which). These receptors were taken from a human donor who was either an allogeneic HSCT recipient or a stem cell or donor lymphocyte infusion donor (not recorded which). It is not recorded whose cells these are; they may come from a transplant donor.

This clonotype appeared a few times. This chain connects TRBV28 to TRBJ2-7, with 11 bases that match TRBD1. The length of the CDR3 is 15 residues. Germline V gene sequence: CDR1 MDHEN, CDR2 SYDVKM. V gave up 6 bases and J gave up 5 bases; unmatched junction bases: 9. DNA of the CDR3: TGTGCCAGCAGGACACCGGGACAGGGGGTCCACGAGCAGTACTTC. Protein product: CASRTPGQGVHEQYF.

This clonotype appeared many times. The chain links TRBV12-3 or TRBV12-4 to TRBJ1-5; 9 positions match TRBD1. After removal of 6 bases from V and 2 bases from J, the junction contained 11 bases not matched to a gene. The CDR3 is 17 amino acids. The CDR3 DNA is TGTGCCAGCAGGTACAGGGGGCGCGGCAAGGGCAATCAGCCCCAGCATTTT. It is translated as CASRYRGRGKGNQPQHF.

The V and J genes are TRBV12-3 or TRBV12-4 and TRBJ1-1; perhaps TRBD1 as D (6 bases). This CDR3 spans 14 amino acids. Trimming took off 2 bases at V and 10 bases at J, with 17 bases between the two ends. The CDR3 loop is CASSLRGRGVRAFF. The CDR3 DNA follows: TGTGCCAGCAGTTTAAGGGGAAGGGGGGTTCGAGCTTTCTTT.

The V and J genes are TRBV11-2 and TRBJ2-1, with D perhaps TRBD2 (5 bases). This CDR3 region has 18 residues. The germline gives CDR1 SGHAT, CDR2 FQNNGV. V lost 7 bases to trimming and J lost 3 bases, with 25 bases between them. The CDR3 reads CASTSVRGRTLYYNEQFF. CDR3 coding DNA: TGTGCCAGCACCAGTGTGAGAGGGCGGACCCTTTACTACAATGAGCAGTTCTTC.

Concerning this clonotype itself: Germline is not matched at one junction end, which may reflect a read error. The chain employs TRBV12-3 or TRBV12-4 and TRBJ2-1; 8 positions agree with TRBD2. The CDR3 loop spans 16 amino acids. The CDR3 loop reads CASSKAAGGSNNEQFF. The DNA for the CDR3 is TGTGCCAGCAGTAAGGCGGCGGGGGGCTCCAACAATGAGCAGTTCTTC.

This clonotype was seen more than once but under ten times. V gene TRBV3-1 combines with J gene TRBJ1-1, with D hard to call. Germline CDR1 reads LGHDT; CDR2 reads YNNKEL (reference sequence). The CDR3 has 15 residues. V shed 4 bases and J shed 1 base, with 13 bases lying between them. DNA for the CDR3: TGTGCCAGCAGCCGAAGCGGGAGTCAGAACACTGAAGCTTTCTTT. It encodes CASSRSGSQNTEAFF.

Only a few counts were recorded for this clonotype. The rearrangement uses TRBV6-2 or TRBV6-3 and TRBJ2-1; 11 nucleotides match TRBD2. J lost 2 bases, V lost 10 bases, and 4 bases had no gene match. Germline loops: CDR1 MNHEY, CDR2 SVGEGT. CDR3 length equals 14 residues. CDR3 sequence (DNA): TGTGCCACTCTTAGCGGGAGGGCCTACAATGAGCAGTTCTTC. Translated: CATLSGRAYNEQFF.

On this clonotype: A read error is possible here, since a much larger clone lies one base away. The chain recombines TRBV5-4 with TRBJ1-1; D perhaps matches TRBD1 (6 bases). Germline V gene lookup returns CDR1 SGHNT and CDR2 YYREEE (reference sequence). Trimming stripped 2 bases from V and 3 bases from J, with 11 bases between. The CDR3 sequence is 14 residues long. CDR3 in amino acids: CASSFGSGDTEAFF. Written as DNA, the CDR3 is TGTGCCAGCAGCTTTGGTTCAGGGGACACTGAAGCTTTCTTT.

The rearrangement joins TRBV6-8 to TRBJ1-1; TRBD1 aligns across 8 bases. Germline trimming cut 6 bases from V and 6 bases from J; bases unmatched to any gene: 9. CDR3 length: 14 amino acids. The germline V gene has CDR1 MNHGY and CDR2 SAAAGT. The CDR3: CASSTDRGMSEAFF. The CDR3 region has the DNA TGTGCCAGCAGCACCGACAGGGGAATGTCTGAAGCTTTCTTT.

The chain links TRBV4-1 to TRBJ2-1; 8 bases line up with TRBD2. The CDR3 sequence is 16 residues long. The V gene end was trimmed by 1 base and the J gene end by 1 base; junction bases not matched to a gene: 3. The germline V gene encodes CDR1 MGHRA and CDR2 YSYEKL. The CDR3 DNA follows: TGCGCCAGCAGCCAAGCGGGAGGGCGGTCCTACAATGAGCAGTTCTTC. Translation gives CASSQAGGRSYNEQFF.

The table lists this clonotype with many counts. V gene TRBV5-1 combines with J gene TRBJ1-6; no firm D call. In germline, CDR1 is SGHRS, CDR2 YFSETQ. CDR3 length: 15 amino acids. V lost 1 base to trimming and J lost 5 bases, with 10 bases between them. The CDR3 DNA reads TGCGCCAGCAGCTTGTCTCTGAGGGATAATTCACCCCTCCACTTT. Translation: CASSLSLRDNSPLHF.

This clonotype was counted between two and nine times. This chain connects TRBV12-3 or TRBV12-4 to TRBJ1-6; 8 bases map to TRBD1. This CDR3 region has 14 residues. After removal of 6 bases from V and 8 bases from J, the junction contained 6 bases not matched to a gene. The CDR3 is CASSPQGEYSPLHF. CDR3 in DNA: TGTGCCAGCAGCCCACAGGGGGAATATTCACCCCTCCACTTT.

A few counts support this clonotype. V and J are TRBV20-1 and TRBJ2-4; a weak D match, TRBD2 (6 bases). The CDR3 is 13 residues long. Trimming took 1 base from V and 6 from J, leaving 10 bases between them. The germline gives CDR1 DFQATT, CDR2 SNEGSKA (reference sequence). The CDR3: CSARAKEGNIQYF. DNA of the CDR3: TGCAGTGCTAGAGCGAAGGAGGGAAACATTCAGTACTTC.

In this sample, this clonotype turned up a few times. The chain is built from TRBV6-5 and TRBJ2-1, with D uncertain. This CDR3 is built from 14 residues. The V gene lost 2 bases and the J gene lost 7 bases, with 12 bases spanning the gap. Per the germline V gene, CDR1 is MNHEY and CDR2 is SVGAGI. In DNA form, the CDR3 reads TGTGCCAGCAGTTACGCCGCCGAGGTTAATGAGCAGTTCTTC. Translated: CASSYAAEVNEQFF.

The genes are TRBV7-9 and TRBJ2-6, with 7 bases fitting TRBD1. There are 16 residues in the CDR3. The V segment lost 7 bases and the J segment 0 bases; nucleotides outside the gene matches: 6. Germline V gives CDR1 SEHNR, CDR2 FQNEAQ (reference sequence). CDR3 sequence reads: CASTRDSRSGANVLTF. As DNA, the CDR3 is TGTGCCAGCACTCGGGACAGTCGCTCTGGGGCCAACGTCCTGACTTTC. Looking up the rest from reference TRBV7-9 and TRBJ2-6 gives the full variable domain: DTGVSQNPRHKITKRGQNVTFRCDPISEHNRLYWYRQTLGQGPEFLTYFQNEAQLEKSRLLSDRFSAERPKGSFSTLEIQRTEQGDSAMYLCASTRDSRSGANVLTFGAGSRLTVL.

The table lists this clonotype with a few counts. The chain recombines TRBV12-3 or TRBV12-4 with TRBJ2-3; 12 bases are a match to TRBD2. V lost 5 bases to trimming and J lost 6 bases; unmatched junction nucleotides: 9. This CDR3 has 16 residues. The CDR3 reads CASSPLTSGGSDTQYF. DNA of the CDR3: TGTGCCAGCAGTCCGCTGACTAGCGGGGGATCGGATACGCAGTATTTT.

This clonotype was found a few times. This chain connects TRBV12-3 or TRBV12-4 to TRBJ1-6; perhaps TRBD1 as D (5 bases). Trimming took off 1 base at V and 10 bases at J, with 11 bases between the two ends. This CDR3 has 14 amino acids. DNA of the CDR3: TGTGCCAGCAGTTTAGGTCAGGGCCTCTCACCCCTCCACTTT. Its translation is CASSLGQGLSPLHF.

The gene calls are TRBV20-1 and TRBJ1-2, with 9 bases matching TRBD1. V dropped 5 bases and J dropped 3; count of bases not matched to a gene: 4. The CDR3 is made up of 13 amino acids. CDR1 is DFQATT and CDR2 is SNEGSKA in the germline V gene (reference sequence). The CDR3 DNA reads TGCAGTGCTCCGGGACAGGGCTACTATGGCTACACCTTC. It specifies CSAPGQGYYGYTF.

This clonotype was counted only a few times. This sequence joins TRBV27 and TRBJ2-7; perhaps TRBD2 as D (6 bases). The CDR3 has 15 amino acids. In germline, CDR1 is MNHEY, CDR2 SMNVEV (reference sequence). Trimming removed 3 bases at V and 3 bases at J, with 15 bases between. CDR3 residues: CASSFPSDPVYEQYF. CDR3 in DNA: TGTGCCAGCAGTTTTCCTAGCGACCCTGTCTACGAGCAGTACTTC.

This clonotype was seen only a few times. V and J are TRBV28 and TRBJ2-7, with 10 nucleotides matching TRBD2. From germline, CDR1 is MDHEN and CDR2 SYDVKM. The junction had 10 bases not matched to a gene; V was cut back by 5 bases and J by 6 bases. The CDR3 length is 15 residues. The CDR3 DNA is TGTGCCAGCAGTGCACCGGTTGGGACTAGCGCCGAGCAGTACTTC. Its protein is CASSAPVGTSAEQYF.

The rearrangement links TRBV12-3 or TRBV12-4 to TRBJ1-5; 7 nucleotides line up with TRBD1. The CDR3 length is 15 residues. With V trimmed by 3 bases and J by 6 bases, 8 bases remained unmatched. CDR3 residues: CASSLAGGSSQPQHF. The CDR3 DNA reads TGTGCCAGCAGTTTGGCAGGGGGATCAAGTCAGCCCCAGCATTTT.

The chain joins TRBV7-2 to TRBJ2-1, with no clear D. Trimming cost V 3 bases and J 0 bases, with 12 bases left between them. The CDR3 totals 16 residues. Germline V CDR1 and CDR2: SGHTA, FQGNSA. CDR3 amino acids: CASSLFGRSSYNEQFF. CDR3 nucleotide sequence: TGTGCCAGCAGCTTGTTTGGCAGGAGCTCCTACAATGAGCAGTTCTTC. The entire variable domain, with the rest obtained from reference TRBV7-2 and TRBJ2-1, is as follows: GAGVSQSPSNKVTEKGKDVELRCDPISGHTALYWYRQSLGQGLEFLIYFQGNSAPDKSGLPSDRFSAERTGGSVSTLTIQRTQQEDSAVYLCASSLFGRSSYNEQFFGPGTRLTVL.

The chain uses TRBV20-1 and TRBJ2-1; D gene unclear. Germline V gene data show CDR1 as DFQATT and CDR2 as SNEGSKA (reference sequence). This CDR3 spans 11 amino acids. Trimming took off 3 bases at V and 8 bases at J, with 8 bases between the two ends. The CDR3 nucleotides are TGCAGTGCTAGTTGGGCGGATGAGCAGTTCTTC. Its protein is CSASWADEQFF.

The rearrangement joins TRBV5-1 to TRBJ2-7; TRBD1 is a possible D gene (7 bases). The length of the CDR3 is 15 residues. The ends were cut back, 1 base at V and 2 bases at J, with 13 bases in the middle. Germline-derived CDR1 and CDR2 are SGHRS and YFSETQ. The CDR3 here is CASSLSARGAYEQYF. In DNA, the CDR3 is TGCGCCAGCAGCTTGTCTGCCAGGGGGGCCTACGAGCAGTACTTC.

This clonotype was counted a few times. The chain links TRBV21-1 to TRBJ2-7; the DNA was not compared with TRBD1, the D call given in the table. TRBV21-1 is a pseudogene. CDR3 length: 17 residues. This CDR3 reads CASSKAKRGAFSYEQYF. The CDR3 coding sequence is TGTGCCAGCAGCAAAGCGAAGCGGGGGGCTTTCTCCTACGAGCAGTACTTC.

This chain joins TRBV6-6 and TRBJ1-5, with D possibly being TRBD1 (5 bases). The germline V gene encodes CDR1 MNHNY and CDR2 SVGAGI (reference sequence). The CDR3 loop spans 12 amino acids. Between the trimmed V and J ends, which lost 1 base and 9 bases, there was a span of 7 bases. The CDR3 loop reads CASSYLGRPQHF. The CDR3 region has the DNA TGTGCCAGCAGTTACTTGGGGCGGCCCCAGCATTTT.

The chain links TRBV13 to TRBJ2-1; weak D call: TRBD2 (7 bases). CDR1 is PRHDT, CDR2 FYEKMQ, per germline (reference sequence). This CDR3 region has 16 residues. The V end lost 6 bases, the J end lost 6 bases, and 21 bases lay between the germline ends. The CDR3 sequence is CASRRKTGGAFNEQFF. In DNA, the CDR3 is TGTGCCAGCAGACGAAAAACGGGGGGCGCGTTCAATGAGCAGTTCTTC.

This clonotype came up a few times. CDR3 nucleotides: TGCAGCGTTGCTGGCCCAATGGATGAGCAGTTCTTC. Protein: CSVAGPMDEQFF. This chain joins TRBV29-1 and TRBJ2-1; D not resolved. From germline, CDR1 is SQVTM and CDR2 ANQGSEA. V was trimmed by 4 bases and J by 8 bases, leaving 12 bases between them. The CDR3 length is 12 residues.

The CDR3 DNA is TGCAGTGCCCCCCGGAGGGGGGAAGGGGAAAAACTGTTTTTT. It translates to CSAPRRGEGEKLFF. The genes are TRBV20-1 and TRBJ1-4, with D perhaps matching TRBD1 (6 bases). V was trimmed by 6 bases and J by 8 bases, leaving 19 bases between them. CDR3 length: 14 residues. The germline V gene has CDR1 DFQATT and CDR2 SNEGSKA (reference sequence).